The 9 T cell receptor beta chains presented below share a single source sample, sequenced in a study of cytomegalovirus exposure and HLA in healthy donors. The PCR was carried out with 60 Vbeta primers and 13 Jbeta primers. Here immunoSEQ multiplex PCR was the method, and the copy in TCRdb shows in-frame clones only, minus some. The sample shows 150,000 to 200,000 clones, roughly 75% of them seen only once. Sequencing was carried out using PBMCs. All receptors come from a man aged 35 to 55 in good health and CMV-seronegative.

This sequence joins TRBV7-9 and TRBJ1-1; 8 nucleotides line up with TRBD1. From germline, CDR1 is SEHNR and CDR2 FQNEAQ (reference sequence). This CDR3 is 18 amino acids long. Germline trimming cut 4 bases from V and 7 bases from J; bases unmatched to any gene: 20. CDR3 DNA sequence: TGTGCCAGCAGCTCGACTCAGGACAGGGTCCATGGCCTTAGTGAAGCTTTCTTT. Protein sequence: CASSSTQDRVHGLSEAFF.

In its sample, this clone was seen a few times. This rearrangement joins TRBV7-6 to TRBJ2-7; 7 bases are shared with TRBD1. J was trimmed by 2 bases and V by 6 bases; bases with no gene match: 7. Germline V gene sequence: CDR1 SGHVS, CDR2 FNYEAQ. This CDR3 is 14 amino acids long. The CDR3 loop reads CASSPGQRAYEQYF. In DNA form, the CDR3 reads TGTGCCAGCAGTCCGGGACAGCGAGCCTACGAGCAGTACTTC.

The chain employs TRBV11-2 and TRBJ2-1, with 12 bases fitting TRBD2. The V and J ends lost 1 base and 10 bases, in that order; junction bases with no gene match: 8. The germline CDR1 and CDR2 sequences are SGHAT and FQNNGV. The CDR3 consists of 16 residues. The CDR3 sequence is CASSLASSGGASEQFF. The DNA for the CDR3 is TGTGCCAGCAGCTTAGCTTCTAGCGGGGGGGCTTCGGAGCAGTTCTTC.

This chain connects TRBV7-9 to TRBJ1-2; possibly TRBD1 for D (6 bases). The CDR3 is made up of 16 amino acids. Trimming removed 2 bases from V and 4 bases from J, with 17 bases in between. Germline-derived CDR1 and CDR2 are SEHNR and FQNEAQ (reference sequence). CDR3 nucleotide sequence: TGTGCCAGCAGCTTATCGGCTCGGGGACAAGTCTATGGCTACACCTTC. Translating gives CASSLSARGQVYGYTF.

On this clone itself: Mismatch with germline at one junction end may stem from a read error. V is TRBV7-8 and J is TRBJ2-2, with 7 positions matching TRBD1. The CDR3 covers 15 residues. CDR1 is SGHVS, CDR2 FQNEAQ, per germline. The CDR3 coding sequence is TGTGCCAGCACCTTAGAACAGGGGCGGACCGGGGAGCTGTTTTTT. Its protein is CASTLEQGRTGELFF.

Written as DNA, the CDR3 is TGTGCCAGCAGCGGGGGACAGGGGACCGGGGAGCTGTTTTTT. This translates into CASSGGQGTGELFF. The V and J genes are TRBV9 and TRBJ2-2, with TRBD1 matching over 10 bases. J was trimmed by 5 bases and V by 3 bases; bases with no gene match: 1. The CDR3 is 14 residues long. Germline-derived CDR1 and CDR2 are SGDLS and YYNGEE.

The rearrangement links TRBV30 to TRBJ2-1; TRBD2 matches at 11 bases. CDR1 is GTSNPN, CDR2 SVGIG, per germline (reference sequence). The V gene end was trimmed by 0 bases and the J gene end by 9 bases; junction bases not matched to a gene: 10. This CDR3 has 16 residues. CDR3 sequence reads: CAWSVPALAGAAEQFF. The CDR3 nucleotides are TGTGCCTGGAGTGTACCGGCACTAGCGGGAGCCGCTGAGCAGTTCTTC.

The chain couples TRBV6-1 to TRBJ1-3; D may be TRBD1 (6 bases). Germline CDR1 and CDR2: MNHNS and SASEGT. With 10 bases removed from V and 1 base from J, the gap between germline ends came to 11 bases. This CDR3 is built from 13 residues. The DNA of the CDR3 is TGTGCCACCACGACAGGATCTGGAAACACCATATATTTT. Translation gives CATTTGSGNTIYF.

CDR3 amino acids: CASSDPGRGPSPLHF. CDR3 bases: TGTGCCAGCAGTGATCCCGGCAGGGGGCCTTCACCCCTCCACTTT. V is TRBV25-1 and J is TRBJ1-6; TRBD1 aligns across 8 bases. J gave up 9 bases and V 3 bases, and 7 bases lay outside the gene matches. The CDR3 contains 15 residues. Germline CDR1 and CDR2: MGHDK and SYGVNS.